Shown below are 24 T cell receptor beta chains from a single sample sequenced in a study of T cells after yellow fever vaccination. MiXCR, applied by TCRdb to the 5' RACE reads, yields one record per CDR3 protein. The sample includes around 610,000 distinct CDR3 sequences, 13% of them seen just once. The sequences come from PBMCs, collected on the day of the yellow fever booster vaccination. The receptor source for this set is a young man who received the YFV17D yellow fever vaccine.

The chain links TRBV23-1 to TRBJ2-7; D is unresolved. TRBV23-1 is assigned to the ORF class and has an uncertain function. V was shortened by 6 bases and J by 4 bases, with 7 bases between the two germline ends. The CDR3 sequence is 11 residues long. The CDR3 coding sequence is TGCGCCAGCAGGACTGCGTACGAGCAGTACTTC. Translation gives CASRTAYEQYF.

This sequence joins TRBV23-1 and TRBJ2-3; D perhaps matches TRBD2 (7 bases). TRBV23-1 is an ORF for which the function is uncertain. There are 16 residues in the CDR3. V was cut by 1 base and J by 2 bases, with 13 bases left in between. The CDR3 bases are TGCGCCAGCAGTCAATTAGGGGGAGGGTACACAGATACGCAGTATTTT. It codes for CASSQLGGGYTDTQYF.

Ten or more counts support this clonotype. The chain uses TRBV27 and TRBJ2-5; D is ambiguous. CDR3 size: 12 residues. From germline, CDR1 is MNHEY and CDR2 SMNVEV (reference sequence). Trimming cost V 8 bases and J 5 bases, with 12 bases left between them. The chain's CDR3 is CASASGRETQYF. In DNA, the CDR3 is TGTGCCAGCGCTTCCGGTCGGGAGACCCAGTACTTC.

This clonotype was seen many times. The rearrangement uses TRBV29-1 and TRBJ2-7, with D perhaps matching TRBD2 (5 bases). The CDR3 extends over 13 amino acids. The V and J ends lost 7 bases and 3 bases respectively, with 16 bases between them. CDR1 is SQVTM and CDR2 is ANQGSEA in the germline V gene. The CDR3 sequence is CSGYSLGSYEQYF. The DNA of the CDR3 is TGCAGCGGGTATAGCCTGGGGAGCTACGAGCAGTACTTC.

The V call is TRBV12-3 or TRBV12-4, the J call TRBJ2-7, with 8 positions matching TRBD1. Losses at the gene ends were 6 bases for V and 2 bases for J; bases not matched to a gene: 9. The CDR3 totals 15 residues. Written as DNA, the CDR3 is TGTGCCAGCAGCTCTCCGGACAGGGTGACCTACGAGCAGTACTTC. It translates to CASSSPDRVTYEQYF.

This clonotype has a handful of counts. The chain carries TRBV29-1 and TRBJ2-2, with D uncertain. Germline assignment: CDR1 SQVTM and CDR2 ANQGSEA. V was cut by 4 bases and J by 5 bases, with 5 bases left in between. The CDR3 has 11 residues. In DNA, the CDR3 is TGCAGCGTTGTGACAACCGGGGAGCTGTTTTTT. It encodes CSVVTTGELFF.

The rearrangement joins TRBV5-1 to TRBJ2-7; D is uncertain. V was shortened by 4 bases and J by 4 bases, with 12 bases between the two germline ends. Germline V gene lookup returns CDR1 SGHRS and CDR2 YFSETQ. The CDR3 is 13 amino acids. CDR3 DNA: TGCGCCAGCAGCAATCGCCGTTTTTACGAGCAGTACTTC. This encodes CASSNRRFYEQYF. The variable domain in full, completed from reference TRBV5-1 and TRBJ2-7, reads KAGVTQTPRYLIKTRGQQVTLSCSPISGHRSVSWYQQTPGQGLQFLFEYFSETQRNKGNFPGRFSGRQFSNSRSEMNVSTLELGDSALYLCASSNRRFYEQYFGPGTRLTVT.

There are a few counts of this clonotype. The V and J genes are TRBV18 and TRBJ2-7; tentatively, D is TRBD2 (6 bases). This CDR3 contains 16 residues. V dropped 3 bases and J dropped 2 bases, with 17 bases sitting between them. From germline, CDR1 is KGHSH and CDR2 LQKENI. The CDR3 DNA sequence: TGTGCCAGCTCACCTTCTCCTTTTGGGGGGACCTACGAGCAGTACTTC. As protein: CASSPSPFGGTYEQYF.

This clonotype occurred a few times. This sequence joins TRBV4-2 and TRBJ2-7; D unresolved. This CDR3 has 15 residues. The germline V gene encodes CDR1 LGHNA and CDR2 YNFKEQ. V was clipped by 0 bases and J by 3 bases, with 12 bases between them. CDR3 in amino acids: CASSQDSATDYEQYF. The CDR3 DNA is TGTGCCAGCAGCCAAGATTCGGCCACAGACTACGAGCAGTACTTC.

This sequence joins TRBV19 and TRBJ2-5, with 11 bases lining up with TRBD1. CDR1 and CDR2 (germline): LNHDA, SQIVND (reference sequence). The CDR3 has 15 amino acids. After removal of 3 bases from V and 5 bases from J, the junction contained 5 bases not matched to a gene. CDR3 in DNA: TGTGCCAGTAGTATCCGGACAGGGGGCAGTGAGACCCAGTACTTC. Residues: CASSIRTGGSETQYF.

This clonotype turned up a few times. V and J are TRBV7-2 and TRBJ2-7; possible D gene TRBD2, 7 bases. There are 14 residues in the CDR3. Germline V gives CDR1 SGHTA, CDR2 FQGNSA. V shed 6 bases and J shed 4 bases, with 16 bases lying between them. The CDR3 nucleotides are TGTGCCAGCAGGAGCGGGACACGGGGATACGAGCAGTACTTC. Its translation is CASRSGTRGYEQYF.

This clonotype was observed a few times. The chain uses TRBV20-1 and TRBJ2-3; D unclear. Germline V gene lookup returns CDR1 DFQATT and CDR2 SNEGSKA (reference sequence). There are 14 residues in the CDR3. Trimming took 2 bases from V and 0 from J, leaving 9 bases between them. CDR3 nucleotides: TGCAGTGCTAGATCGCGCGATAGCACAGATACGCAGTATTTT. Translated: CSARSRDSTDTQYF.

This clonotype has just a few counts. The CDR3 reads CASADMNTEAFF. CDR3 DNA: TGTGCCAGCGCAGACATGAACACTGAAGCTTTCTTT. The rearrangement links TRBV5-4 to TRBJ1-1, with unresolved D. CDR3 length: 12 amino acids. Germline CDR1 SGHNT, CDR2 YYREEE (reference sequence). The V end was cut by 7 bases, the J end by 0 bases, with 7 bases between.

The sample holds a few counts of this clonotype. This chain joins TRBV24-1 and TRBJ2-5, with 9 bases aligning to TRBD1. Per the germline V gene, CDR1 is KGHDR and CDR2 is SFDVKD. The trim removed 3 bases at V and 5 bases at J, leaving 3 bases unmatched. CDR3 length equals 14 residues. The CDR3 nucleotides read TGTGCCACCAGTGATACAGGGACAGGGGAGACCCAGTACTTC. This codes for CATSDTGTGETQYF.

In this sample, this clonotype turned up a few times. The chain links TRBV3-1 to TRBJ2-1; 12 bases are shared with TRBD2. V lost 5 bases, J lost 5 bases, and 7 bases stayed unmatched. There are 16 residues in the CDR3. Germline CDR1 and CDR2: LGHDT and YNNKEL (reference sequence). The CDR3: CASSSLAGGPHNEQFF. The CDR3 DNA follows: TGTGCCAGCAGCTCCCTAGCGGGAGGGCCCCACAATGAGCAGTTCTTC.

In this sample, this clonotype turned up many times. The V and J genes are TRBV20-1 and TRBJ2-1; 7 bases line up with TRBD2. This CDR3 spans 16 amino acids. CDR1 is DFQATT, CDR2 SNEGSKA, per germline (reference sequence). The CDR3 here is CSPCHIAGSFYNEQFF. The CDR3 DNA reads as TGCAGCCCTTGTCATATAGCGGGCTCTTTCTACAATGAGCAGTTCTTC.

This clonotype has just a few counts. The chain carries TRBV25-1 and TRBJ2-5, with 12 bases matching TRBD2. The V and J ends lost 5 bases and 1 base, in that order; junction bases with no gene match: 8. There are 17 residues in the CDR3. Germline CDR1 reads MGHDK; CDR2 reads SYGVNS. CDR3 region: CASSPLRTSGTQETQYF. The CDR3 DNA follows: TGTGCCAGCAGTCCACTTCGGACTAGCGGGACCCAAGAGACCCAGTACTTC.

This CDR3 is CAITPDRVTDTQYF. CDR3 coding DNA: TGTGCCATCACTCCGGACAGGGTCACAGATACGCAGTATTTT. The gene calls are TRBV10-3 and TRBJ2-3; 8 bases line up with TRBD1. The junction had 5 bases not matched to a gene; V was cut back by 7 bases and J by 2 bases. Per germline, CDR1 ENHRY and CDR2 SYGVKD. This CDR3 is built from 14 residues.

This clonotype was detected only a few times. The J gene is TRBJ2-5, the V gene TRBV10-3; D is undetermined. This CDR3 has 15 amino acids. V dropped 0 bases and J dropped 3 bases, with 11 bases sitting between them. Germline V CDR1 and CDR2: ENHRY, SYGVKD. The DNA for the CDR3 is TGTGCCATCAGTGAGTCGATAGGATGGGAAGAGACCCAGTACTTC. Its protein is CAISESIGWEETQYF.

V usage is TRBV3-1 and J usage is TRBJ2-1; D not resolved. The CDR3 consists of 16 residues. The germline V gene has CDR1 LGHDT and CDR2 YNNKEL (reference sequence). V lost 4 bases to trimming and J lost 0 bases, with 13 bases between them. This CDR3 is CASSPLRRTSYNEQFF. CDR3 sequence (DNA): TGTGCCAGCAGCCCCTTGCGTCGCACCTCCTACAATGAGCAGTTCTTC.

The rearrangement links TRBV3-1 to TRBJ2-1; perhaps TRBD2 as D (6 bases). The CDR3 sequence is 14 residues long. Between the trimmed V and J ends, which lost 2 bases and 4 bases, there was a span of 9 bases. The V gene's germline CDR1 is LGHDT and CDR2 YNNKEL (reference sequence). CDR3: CASSQFGSYNEQFF. CDR3 coding DNA: TGTGCCAGCAGCCAATTCGGGAGTTACAATGAGCAGTTCTTC.

This sequence joins TRBV12-3 or TRBV12-4 and TRBJ2-5; no definite D call. The germline V and J ends were trimmed by 6 bases and 1 base, with 15 bases remaining between them. The CDR3 covers 15 residues. CDR3 residues: CASRTLGQPQETQYF. DNA of the CDR3: TGTGCCAGCAGAACCCTCGGGCAGCCCCAAGAGACCCAGTACTTC.

This clonotype appeared a few times. The chain has TRBV27 and TRBJ2-5; TRBD1 aligns across 8 bases. The CDR3 loop spans 14 amino acids. V was clipped by 5 bases and J by 6 bases; unmatched bases: 8. CDR1 MNHEY and CDR2 SMNVEV come from the germline V gene (reference sequence). Here the CDR3 reads CASSPQGARKTQYF. The CDR3 DNA is TGTGCCAGCAGTCCTCAGGGGGCTCGGAAGACCCAGTACTTC.

CDR3 loop: CASSGGSSRETQYF. The CDR3 bases are TGTGCCAGCAGTGGGGGAAGTTCCAGAGAGACCCAGTACTTC. This chain joins TRBV2 and TRBJ2-5; D gene ambiguous. Germline CDR1 and CDR2: SNHLY and FYNNEI. The CDR3 has 14 amino acids. V gave up 4 bases and J gave up 4 bases, with 13 bases separating them.